This T cell receptor (beta chain) was captured by sequencing in a study of cytomegalovirus exposure and HLA in healthy donors. In the study overall: Earlier results showed roughly 110 million unique TCR beta sequences derived from about 179 million T cells.

The PCR contained 60 Vbeta and 13 Jbeta primers. Assay: immunoSEQ multiplex PCR; the TCRdb copy retains only in-frame clones and omits some. The data contain about 160,000 clones, 80% of them singletons. As for this clone: Its specificity is not known.

Study-level results: Earlier results showed most TCR beta V segments being productive about 90% or about 30% of the time.

The sample was PBMCs. This clonotype was sampled from a male donor in good health and CMV-seropositive.

Here the CDR3 DNA reads TGTGCCACCAGCAGACGTCTCGACAGGGGGCAAAGAACCGGGGAGCTGTTTTTT. Translation gives CATSRRLDRGQRTGELFF. J is TRBJ2-2 and V is TRBV15, with 10 bases lining up with TRBD1. Germline CDR1 reads LNHNV; CDR2 reads YYDKDF (reference sequence). This CDR3 contains 18 residues. With 2 bases clipped from V and 5 bases from J, the junction kept 11 bases outside the gene matches.